The clone carrying this TCR beta chain appeared a few times. Its target is unknown. Of the isolated RNA, all was reverse transcribed, and so the sequenced material was expressed TCRB transcripts. Using immunoSEQ multiplex PCR, the repertoire was profiled, and TCRdb retains in-frame clones only, with some absent. Among 150,000 or so clones, almost 65% were seen once, and the ten largest hold 0.08% to 0.09%. The data were obtained in a study of beta chain features in type 1 diabetes. Looking at the study overall: When patients were set against healthy donors, age, gender and cell yields were similar.

This CDR3 has 15 residues. The germline CDR1 and CDR2 sequences are SQVTM and ANQGSEA. The V and J ends lost 5 bases and 1 base respectively, with 17 bases between them. Study findings and constraints: The study found moderately but significantly shorter TCRB CDR3s in all four CD4+ subsets of Type 1 diabetes patients.

The rearrangement links TRBV29-1 to TRBJ1-1, with unresolved D. The clonotype was recovered from a man aged 25 to 40 with type 1 diabetes. The sequenced material came from naive CD4+ T cells from blood. The CDR3 protein is CSVSPLGWSNTEAFF. The CDR3 region has the DNA TGCAGCGTTTCCCCGTTAGGGTGGTCGAACACTGAAGCTTTCTTT.